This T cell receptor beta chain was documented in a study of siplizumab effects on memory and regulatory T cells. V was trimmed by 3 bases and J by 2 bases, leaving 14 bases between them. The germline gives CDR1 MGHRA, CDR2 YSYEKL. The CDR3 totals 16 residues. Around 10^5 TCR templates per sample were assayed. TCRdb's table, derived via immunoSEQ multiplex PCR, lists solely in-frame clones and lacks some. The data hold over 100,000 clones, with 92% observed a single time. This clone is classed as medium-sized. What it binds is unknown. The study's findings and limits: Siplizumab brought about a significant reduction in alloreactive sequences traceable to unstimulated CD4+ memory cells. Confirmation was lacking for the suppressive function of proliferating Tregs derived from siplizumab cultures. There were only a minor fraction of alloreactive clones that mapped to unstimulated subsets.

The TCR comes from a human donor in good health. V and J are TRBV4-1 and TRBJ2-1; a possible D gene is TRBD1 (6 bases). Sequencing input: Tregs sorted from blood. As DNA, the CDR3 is TGCGCCAGCAGCCACTATTTGGACAGTCCCTACAATGAGCAGTTCTTC. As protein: CASSHYLDSPYNEQFF.